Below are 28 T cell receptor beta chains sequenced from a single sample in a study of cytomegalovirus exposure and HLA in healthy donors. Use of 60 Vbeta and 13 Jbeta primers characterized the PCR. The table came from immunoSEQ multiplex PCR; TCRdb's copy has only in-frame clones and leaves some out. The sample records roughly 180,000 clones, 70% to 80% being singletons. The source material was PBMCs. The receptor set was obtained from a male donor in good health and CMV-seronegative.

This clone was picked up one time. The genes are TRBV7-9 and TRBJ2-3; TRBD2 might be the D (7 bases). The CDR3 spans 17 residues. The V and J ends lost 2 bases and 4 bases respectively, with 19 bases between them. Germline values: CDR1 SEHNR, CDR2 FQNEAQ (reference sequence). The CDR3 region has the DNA TGTGCCAGCAGCTTATCGGGGGGCCCGACCTTACCAGATACGCAGTATTTT. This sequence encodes CASSLSGGPTLPDTQYF.

The CDR3 DNA follows: TGTGCCAGCAGTGAATGGGAGGGTTCACCCCTCCACTTT. It is translated as CASSEWEGSPLHF. The V and J genes are TRBV6-1 and TRBJ1-6, with unresolved D. The CDR3 is made up of 13 amino acids. Germline CDR1 and CDR2: MNHNS and SASEGT. The V end lost 2 bases, the J end lost 9 bases, and 8 bases lay between the germline ends.

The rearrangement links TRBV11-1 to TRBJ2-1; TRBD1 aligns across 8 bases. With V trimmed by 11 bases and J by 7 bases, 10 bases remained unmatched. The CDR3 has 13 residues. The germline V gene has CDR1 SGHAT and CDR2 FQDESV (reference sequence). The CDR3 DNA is TGTGCCGGTGGGGAGACAGGGGAGAATGAGCAGTTCTTC. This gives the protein CAGGETGENEQFF.

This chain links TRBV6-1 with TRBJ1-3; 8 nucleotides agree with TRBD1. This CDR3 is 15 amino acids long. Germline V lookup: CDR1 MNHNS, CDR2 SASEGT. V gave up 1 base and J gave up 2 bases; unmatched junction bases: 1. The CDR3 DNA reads TGTGCCAGCAGTGAAGACAGGGGGACTGGAAACACCATATATTTT. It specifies CASSEDRGTGNTIYF.

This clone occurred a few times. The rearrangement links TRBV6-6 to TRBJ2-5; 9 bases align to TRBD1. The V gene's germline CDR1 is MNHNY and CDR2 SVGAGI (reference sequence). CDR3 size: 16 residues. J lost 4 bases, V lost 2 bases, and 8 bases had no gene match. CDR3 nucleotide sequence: TGTGCCAGCAGTTACGGCCGCTCGACAGGGGGAGAGACCCAGTACTTC. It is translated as CASSYGRSTGGETQYF.

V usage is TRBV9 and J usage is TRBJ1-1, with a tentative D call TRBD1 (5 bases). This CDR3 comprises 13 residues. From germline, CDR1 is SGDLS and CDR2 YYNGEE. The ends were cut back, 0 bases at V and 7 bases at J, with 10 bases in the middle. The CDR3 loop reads CASSVVFQGEAFF. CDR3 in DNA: TGTGCCAGCAGCGTAGTATTCCAGGGTGAAGCTTTCTTT.

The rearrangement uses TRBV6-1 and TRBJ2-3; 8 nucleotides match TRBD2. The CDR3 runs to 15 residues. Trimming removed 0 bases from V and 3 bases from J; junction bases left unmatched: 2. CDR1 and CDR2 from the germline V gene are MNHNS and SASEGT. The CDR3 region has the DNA TGTGCCAGCAGTGAAGCGCAGCGGGGGACAGATACGCAGTATTTT. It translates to CASSEAQRGTDTQYF.

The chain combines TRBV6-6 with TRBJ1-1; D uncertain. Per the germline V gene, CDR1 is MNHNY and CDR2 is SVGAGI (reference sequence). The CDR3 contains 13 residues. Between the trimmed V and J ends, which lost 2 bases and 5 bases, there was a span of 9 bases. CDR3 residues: CASSYGGRTEAFF. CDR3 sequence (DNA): TGTGCCAGCAGTTACGGAGGGCGGACTGAAGCTTTCTTT.

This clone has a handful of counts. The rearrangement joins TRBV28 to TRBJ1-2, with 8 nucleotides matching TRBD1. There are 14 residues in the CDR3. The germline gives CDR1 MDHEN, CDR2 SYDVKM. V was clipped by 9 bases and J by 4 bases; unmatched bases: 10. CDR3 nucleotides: TGTGCCAGTAAGATAAATACAGGGGGCTATGGCTACACCTTC. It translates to CASKINTGGYGYTF.

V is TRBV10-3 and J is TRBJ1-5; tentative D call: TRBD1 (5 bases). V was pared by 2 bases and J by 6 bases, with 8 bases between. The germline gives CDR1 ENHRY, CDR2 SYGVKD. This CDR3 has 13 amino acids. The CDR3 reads CAISETGGQPQHF. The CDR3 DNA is TGTGCCATCAGTGAGACAGGTGGTCAGCCCCAGCATTTT.

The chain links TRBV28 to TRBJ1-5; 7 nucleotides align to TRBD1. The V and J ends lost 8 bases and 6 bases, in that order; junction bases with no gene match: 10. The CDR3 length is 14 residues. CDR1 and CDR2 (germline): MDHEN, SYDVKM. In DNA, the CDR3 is TGTGCCAGCGTCACTGAGCAGGGGGGTCAGCCCCAGCATTTT. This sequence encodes CASVTEQGGQPQHF.

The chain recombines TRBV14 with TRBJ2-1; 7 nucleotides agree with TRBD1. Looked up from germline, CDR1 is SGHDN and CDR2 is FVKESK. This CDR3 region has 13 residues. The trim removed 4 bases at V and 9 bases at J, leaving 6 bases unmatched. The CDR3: CASSRQGIGEQFF. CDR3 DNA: TGTGCCAGCAGCCGACAGGGAATCGGTGAGCAGTTCTTC.

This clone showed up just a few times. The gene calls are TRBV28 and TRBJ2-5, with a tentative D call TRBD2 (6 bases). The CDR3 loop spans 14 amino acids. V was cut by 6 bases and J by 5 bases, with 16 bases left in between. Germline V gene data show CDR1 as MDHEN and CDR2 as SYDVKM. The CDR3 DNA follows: TGTGCCAGCAGATTTTGGAGGGCACTGGAGACCCAGTACTTC. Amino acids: CASRFWRALETQYF.

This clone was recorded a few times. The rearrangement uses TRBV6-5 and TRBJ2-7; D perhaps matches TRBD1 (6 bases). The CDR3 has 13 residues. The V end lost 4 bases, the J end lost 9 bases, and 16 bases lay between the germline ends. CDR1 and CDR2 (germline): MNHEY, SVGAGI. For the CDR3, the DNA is TGTGCCAGCAGTTCGCCTCCGACAGGCAGGCAGTACTTC. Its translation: CASSSPPTGRQYF.

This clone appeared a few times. This CDR3 reads CAVNGGAFQPQHF. The DNA of the CDR3 is TGTGCCGTAAACGGGGGGGCCTTCCAGCCCCAGCATTTT. The gene calls are TRBV19 and TRBJ1-5, with D possibly matching TRBD1 (6 bases). V was cut by 11 bases and J by 7 bases, with 18 bases left in between. Germline V gene sequence: CDR1 LNHDA, CDR2 SQIVND (reference sequence). CDR3 length equals 13 residues.

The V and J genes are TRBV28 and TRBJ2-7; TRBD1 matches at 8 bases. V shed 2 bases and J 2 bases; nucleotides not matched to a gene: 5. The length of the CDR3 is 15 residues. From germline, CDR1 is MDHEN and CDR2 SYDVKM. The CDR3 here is CASSLRGTGPYEQYF. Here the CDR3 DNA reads TGTGCCAGCAGTTTACGCGGGACAGGTCCCTACGAGCAGTACTTC.

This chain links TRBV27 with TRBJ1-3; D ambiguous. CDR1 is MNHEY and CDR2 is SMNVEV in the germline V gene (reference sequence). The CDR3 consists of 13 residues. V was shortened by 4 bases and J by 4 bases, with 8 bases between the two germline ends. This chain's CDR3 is CASSYQLGNTIYF. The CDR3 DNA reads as TGTGCCAGCAGTTATCAATTGGGAAACACCATATATTTT.

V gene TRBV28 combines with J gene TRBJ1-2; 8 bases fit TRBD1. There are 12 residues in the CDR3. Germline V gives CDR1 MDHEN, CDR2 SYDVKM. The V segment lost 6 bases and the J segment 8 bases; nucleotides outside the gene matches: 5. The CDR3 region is CASRLPGGGYTF. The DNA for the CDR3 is TGTGCCAGCAGGCTTCCAGGGGGCGGCTACACCTTC.

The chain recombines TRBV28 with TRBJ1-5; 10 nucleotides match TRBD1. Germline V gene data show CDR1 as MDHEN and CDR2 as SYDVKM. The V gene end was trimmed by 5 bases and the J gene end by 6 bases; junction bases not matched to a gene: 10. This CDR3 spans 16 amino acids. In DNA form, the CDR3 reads TGTGCCAGCAGTGCGACCCCGGGACAGGGGATTCAGCCCCAGCATTTT. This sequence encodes CASSATPGQGIQPQHF. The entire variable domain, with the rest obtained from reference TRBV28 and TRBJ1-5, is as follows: DVKVTQSSRYLVKRTGEKVFLECVQDMDHENMFWYRQDPGLGLRLIYFSYDVKMKEKGDIPEGYSVSREKKERFSLILESASTNQTSMYLCASSATPGQGIQPQHFGDGTRLSIL.

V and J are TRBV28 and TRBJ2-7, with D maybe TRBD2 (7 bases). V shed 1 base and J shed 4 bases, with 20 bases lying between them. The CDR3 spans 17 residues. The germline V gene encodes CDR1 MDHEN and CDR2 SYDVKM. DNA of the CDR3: TGTGCCAGCAGTTTATCGTGGGAGGGGGATACGGGGTACGAGCAGTACTTC. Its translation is CASSLSWEGDTGYEQYF.

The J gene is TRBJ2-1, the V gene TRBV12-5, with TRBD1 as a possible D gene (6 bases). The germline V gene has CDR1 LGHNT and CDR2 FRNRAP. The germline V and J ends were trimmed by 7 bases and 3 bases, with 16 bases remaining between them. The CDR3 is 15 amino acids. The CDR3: CASALRDTGYNEQFF. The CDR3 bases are TGTGCTAGTGCTCTCCGGGACACGGGCTACAATGAGCAGTTCTTC.

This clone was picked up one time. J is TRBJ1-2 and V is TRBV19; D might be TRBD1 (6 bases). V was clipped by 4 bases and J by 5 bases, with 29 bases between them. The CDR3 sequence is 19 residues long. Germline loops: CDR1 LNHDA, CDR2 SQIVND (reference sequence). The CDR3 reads CASSTVRGTSGSFVYGYTF. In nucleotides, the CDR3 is TGTGCCAGTAGTACCGTAAGGGGGACCTCGGGGAGCTTTGTATATGGCTACACCTTC.

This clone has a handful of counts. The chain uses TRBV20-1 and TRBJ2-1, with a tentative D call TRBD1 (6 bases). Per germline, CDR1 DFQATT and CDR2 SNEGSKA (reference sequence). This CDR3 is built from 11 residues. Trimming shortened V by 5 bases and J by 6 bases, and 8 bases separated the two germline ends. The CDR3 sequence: CSAYRANEQFF. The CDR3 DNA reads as TGCAGTGCTTACAGGGCCAATGAGCAGTTCTTC.

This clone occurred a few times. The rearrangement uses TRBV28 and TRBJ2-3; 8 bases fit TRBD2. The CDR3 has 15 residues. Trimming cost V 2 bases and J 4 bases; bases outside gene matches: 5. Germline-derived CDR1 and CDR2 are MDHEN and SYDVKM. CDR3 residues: CASSLQREISDTQYF. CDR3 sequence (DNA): TGTGCCAGCAGTTTACAGCGGGAGATCTCAGATACGCAGTATTTT.

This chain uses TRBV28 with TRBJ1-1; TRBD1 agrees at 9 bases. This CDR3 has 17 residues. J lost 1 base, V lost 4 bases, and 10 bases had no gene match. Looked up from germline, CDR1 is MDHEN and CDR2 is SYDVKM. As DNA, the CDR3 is TGTGCCAGCAGTTCCTCGACAGGGGGGTTGAGGAACACTGAAGCTTTCTTT. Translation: CASSSSTGGLRNTEAFF.

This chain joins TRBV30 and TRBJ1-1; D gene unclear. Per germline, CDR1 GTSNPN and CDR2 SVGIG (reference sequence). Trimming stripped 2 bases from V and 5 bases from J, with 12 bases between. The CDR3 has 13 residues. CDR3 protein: CAWSSSHRTEAFF. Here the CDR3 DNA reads TGTGCCTGGAGTTCGAGCCACCGAACTGAAGCTTTCTTT.

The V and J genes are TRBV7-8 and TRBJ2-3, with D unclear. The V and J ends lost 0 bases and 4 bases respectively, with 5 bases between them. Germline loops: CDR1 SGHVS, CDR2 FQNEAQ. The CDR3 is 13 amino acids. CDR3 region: CASSLAAPDTQYF. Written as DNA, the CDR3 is TGTGCCAGCAGCTTAGCGGCCCCAGATACGCAGTATTTT.

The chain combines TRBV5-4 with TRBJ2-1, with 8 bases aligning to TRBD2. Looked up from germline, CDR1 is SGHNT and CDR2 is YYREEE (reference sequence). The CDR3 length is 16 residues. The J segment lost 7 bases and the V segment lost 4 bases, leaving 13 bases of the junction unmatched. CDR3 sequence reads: CASSPSSGAGGNEQFF. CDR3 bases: TGTGCCAGCAGCCCGTCTTCGGGGGCGGGAGGTAATGAGCAGTTCTTC.